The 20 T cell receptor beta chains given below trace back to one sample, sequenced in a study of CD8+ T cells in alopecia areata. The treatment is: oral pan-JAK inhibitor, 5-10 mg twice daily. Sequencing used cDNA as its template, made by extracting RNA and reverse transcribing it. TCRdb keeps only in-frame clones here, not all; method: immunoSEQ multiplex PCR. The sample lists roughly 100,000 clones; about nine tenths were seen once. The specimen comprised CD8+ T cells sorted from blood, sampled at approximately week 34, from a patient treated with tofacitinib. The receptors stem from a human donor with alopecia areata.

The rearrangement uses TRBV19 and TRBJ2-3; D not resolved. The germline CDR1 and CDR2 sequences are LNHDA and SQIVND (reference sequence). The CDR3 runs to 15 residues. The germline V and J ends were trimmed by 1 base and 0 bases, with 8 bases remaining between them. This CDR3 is CASSIATASTDTQYF. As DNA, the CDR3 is TGTGCCAGTAGTATAGCAACGGCTAGCACAGATACGCAGTATTTT.

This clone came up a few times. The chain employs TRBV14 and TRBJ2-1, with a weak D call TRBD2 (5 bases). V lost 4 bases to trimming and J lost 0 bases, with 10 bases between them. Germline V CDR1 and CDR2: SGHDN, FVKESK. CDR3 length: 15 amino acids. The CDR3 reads CASSPIGSSYNEQFF. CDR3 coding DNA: TGTGCCAGCAGCCCCATTGGGAGCTCCTACAATGAGCAGTTCTTC.

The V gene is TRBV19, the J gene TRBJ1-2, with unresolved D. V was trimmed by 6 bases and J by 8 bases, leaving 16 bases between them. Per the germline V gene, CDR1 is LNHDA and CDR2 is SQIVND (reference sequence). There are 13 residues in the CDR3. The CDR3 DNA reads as TGTGCCAGTAGGCCCCACCTGGGTGACGGCTACACCTTC. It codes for CASRPHLGDGYTF.

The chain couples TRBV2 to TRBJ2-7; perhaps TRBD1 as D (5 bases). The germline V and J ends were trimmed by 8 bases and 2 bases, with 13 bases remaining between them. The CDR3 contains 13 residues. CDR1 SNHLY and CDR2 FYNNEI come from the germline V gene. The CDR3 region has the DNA TGTGCCAGCGGGGCTACGGTGACCTACGAGCAGTACTTC. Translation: CASGATVTYEQYF.

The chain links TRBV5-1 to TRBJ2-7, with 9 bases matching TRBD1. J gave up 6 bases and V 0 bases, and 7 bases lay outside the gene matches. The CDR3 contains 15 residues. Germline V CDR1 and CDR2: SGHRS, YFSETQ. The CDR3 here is CASSLGTGVMVEQYF. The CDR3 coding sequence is TGCGCCAGCAGCTTGGGGACAGGGGTAATGGTCGAGCAGTACTTC.

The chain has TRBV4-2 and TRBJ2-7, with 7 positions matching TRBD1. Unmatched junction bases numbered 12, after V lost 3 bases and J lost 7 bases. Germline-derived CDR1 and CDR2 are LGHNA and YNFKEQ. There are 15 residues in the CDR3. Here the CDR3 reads CASSHRGSASVEQYF. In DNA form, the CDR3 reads TGTGCCAGCAGCCACAGGGGGAGCGCATCGGTGGAGCAGTACTTC.

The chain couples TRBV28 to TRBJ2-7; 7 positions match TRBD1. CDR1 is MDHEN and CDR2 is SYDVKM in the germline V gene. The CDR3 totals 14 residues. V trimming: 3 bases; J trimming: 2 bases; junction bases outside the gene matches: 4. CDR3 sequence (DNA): TGTGCCAGCAGTTTTGACCAGGGGGCCTACGAGCAGTACTTC. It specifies CASSFDQGAYEQYF. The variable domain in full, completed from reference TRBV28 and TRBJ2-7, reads DVKVTQSSRYLVKRTGEKVFLECVQDMDHENMFWYRQDPGLGLRLIYFSYDVKMKEKGDIPEGYSVSREKKERFSLILESASTNQTSMYLCASSFDQGAYEQYFGPGTRLTVT.

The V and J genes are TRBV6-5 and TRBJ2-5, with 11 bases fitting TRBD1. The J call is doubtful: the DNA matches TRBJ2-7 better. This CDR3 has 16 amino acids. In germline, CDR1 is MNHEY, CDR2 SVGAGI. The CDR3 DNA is TGTGCCAGCAGTTCCCCGGGACAGGGGGGAAGCTACGAGCAGTACTTC. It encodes CASSSPGQGGSYEQYF.

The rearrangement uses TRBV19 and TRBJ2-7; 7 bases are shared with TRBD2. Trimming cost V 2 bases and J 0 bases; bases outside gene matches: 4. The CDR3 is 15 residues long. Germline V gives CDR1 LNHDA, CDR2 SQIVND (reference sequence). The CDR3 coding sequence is TGTGCCAGTAGTATACGCGGGGGTAGCTCCTACGAGCAGTACTTC. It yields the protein CASSIRGGSSYEQYF.

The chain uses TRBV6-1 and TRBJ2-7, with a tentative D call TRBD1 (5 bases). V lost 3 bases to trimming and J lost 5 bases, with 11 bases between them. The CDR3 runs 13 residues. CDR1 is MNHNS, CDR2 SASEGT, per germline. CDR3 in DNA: TGTGCCAGCAGTGAGGCCCCAGGGAACGAGCAGTACTTC. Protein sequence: CASSEAPGNEQYF.

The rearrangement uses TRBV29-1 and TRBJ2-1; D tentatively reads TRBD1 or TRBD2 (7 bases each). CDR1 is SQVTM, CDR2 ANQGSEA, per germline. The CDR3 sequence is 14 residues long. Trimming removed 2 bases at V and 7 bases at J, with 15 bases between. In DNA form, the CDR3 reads TGCAGCGTTGAAAGTCGGCAGGGGGGGAATGAGCAGTTCTTC. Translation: CSVESRQGGNEQFF.

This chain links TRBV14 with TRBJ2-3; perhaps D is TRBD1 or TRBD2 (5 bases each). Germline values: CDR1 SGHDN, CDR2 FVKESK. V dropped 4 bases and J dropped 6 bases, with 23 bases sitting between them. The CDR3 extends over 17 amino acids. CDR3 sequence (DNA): TGTGCCAGCAGCCTTGGTAATGCGCTAACCGAGGGGGATACGCAGTATTTT. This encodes CASSLGNALTEGDTQYF.

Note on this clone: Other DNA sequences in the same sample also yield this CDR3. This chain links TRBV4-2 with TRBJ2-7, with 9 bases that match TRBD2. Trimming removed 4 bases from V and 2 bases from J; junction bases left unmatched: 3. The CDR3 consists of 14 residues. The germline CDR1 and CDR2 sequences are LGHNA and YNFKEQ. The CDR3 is CASSPRGGAYEQYF. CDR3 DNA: TGTGCCAGCAGCCCCCGCGGGGGGGCCTACGAGCAGTACTTC.

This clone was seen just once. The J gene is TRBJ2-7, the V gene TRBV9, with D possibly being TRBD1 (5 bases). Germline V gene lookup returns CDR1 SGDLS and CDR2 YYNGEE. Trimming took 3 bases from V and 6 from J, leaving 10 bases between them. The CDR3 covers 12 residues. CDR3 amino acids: CASSADSPEQYF. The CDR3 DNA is TGTGCCAGCAGCGCCGACAGCCCCGAGCAGTACTTC.

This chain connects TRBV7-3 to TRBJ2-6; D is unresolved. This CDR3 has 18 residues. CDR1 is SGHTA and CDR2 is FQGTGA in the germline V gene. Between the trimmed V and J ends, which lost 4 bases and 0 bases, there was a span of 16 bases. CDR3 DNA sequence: TGTGCCAGCAGCTCTTACGGACGGAAAAGCTCTGGGGCCAACGTCCTGACTTTC. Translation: CASSSYGRKSSGANVLTF.

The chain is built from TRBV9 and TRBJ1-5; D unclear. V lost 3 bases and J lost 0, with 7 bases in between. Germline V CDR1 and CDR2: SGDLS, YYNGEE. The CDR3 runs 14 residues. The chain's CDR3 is CASSAGDSNQPQHF. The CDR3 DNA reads TGTGCCAGCAGCGCAGGTGATAGCAATCAGCCCCAGCATTTT.

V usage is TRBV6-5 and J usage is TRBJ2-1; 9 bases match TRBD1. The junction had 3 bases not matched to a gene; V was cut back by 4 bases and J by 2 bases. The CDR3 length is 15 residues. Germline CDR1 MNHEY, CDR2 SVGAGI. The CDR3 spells CASSWDRETYNEQFF. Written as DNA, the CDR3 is TGTGCCAGCAGTTGGGACAGGGAAACCTACAATGAGCAGTTCTTC.

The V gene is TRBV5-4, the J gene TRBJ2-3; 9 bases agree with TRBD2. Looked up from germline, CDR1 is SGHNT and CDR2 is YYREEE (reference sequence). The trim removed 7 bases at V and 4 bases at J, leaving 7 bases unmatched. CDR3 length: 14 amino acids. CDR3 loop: CASGYSGGSDTQYF. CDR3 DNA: TGTGCCAGCGGATATAGCGGGGGCTCAGATACGCAGTATTTT.

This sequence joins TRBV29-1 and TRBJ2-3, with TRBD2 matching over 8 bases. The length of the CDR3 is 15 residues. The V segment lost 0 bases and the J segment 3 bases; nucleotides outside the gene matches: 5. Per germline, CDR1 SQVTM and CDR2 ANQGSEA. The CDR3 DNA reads TGCAGCGTTGAAGATCGCGGGGGGCATACAGATACGCAGTATTTT. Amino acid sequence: CSVEDRGGHTDTQYF.

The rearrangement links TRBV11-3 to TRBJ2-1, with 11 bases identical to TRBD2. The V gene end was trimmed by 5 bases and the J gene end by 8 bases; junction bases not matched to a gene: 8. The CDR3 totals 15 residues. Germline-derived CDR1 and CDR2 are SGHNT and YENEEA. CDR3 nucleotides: TGTGCCAGCAGCCCTGATAGCGGGAGGGACGATGAGCAGTTCTTC. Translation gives CASSPDSGRDDEQFF.